Shown below are 13 T cell receptor beta chains from a single sample sequenced in a study of blood T cell repertoires in COVID-19. TCRdb's table, derived via immunoSEQ multiplex PCR, lists solely in-frame clones and lacks some. Among about 150,000 clones, 78% were seen once, and the ten largest hold more than 11%. The sample consisted of peripheral blood. The receptor set was obtained from a woman older than 75 with acute or convalescent COVID-19.

The rearrangement joins TRBV7-9 to TRBJ1-1, with no clear D. Germline V gene data show CDR1 as SEHNR and CDR2 as FQNEAQ (reference sequence). The CDR3 consists of 12 residues. The V end was cut by 3 bases, the J end by 2 bases, with 4 bases between. CDR3 nucleotides: TGTGCCAGCAGCTTCCCTAACACTGAAGCTTTCTTT. It codes for CASSFPNTEAFF.

Ten or more counts support this clone. The chain joins TRBV27 to TRBJ2-7; possible D gene TRBD1, 6 bases. CDR1 is MNHEY, CDR2 SMNVEV, per germline (reference sequence). The CDR3 runs to 13 residues. V was pared by 5 bases and J by 3 bases, with 11 bases between. CDR3 region: CASSVNRDYEQYF. The CDR3 region has the DNA TGTGCCAGCAGTGTCAACAGGGACTACGAGCAGTACTTC.

The chain has TRBV5-5 and TRBJ1-1; D remains ambiguous. CDR1 and CDR2 from the germline V gene are SGHKS and YYEKEE (reference sequence). The CDR3 runs to 12 residues. Between the trimmed V and J ends, which lost 3 bases and 0 bases, there was a span of 3 bases. The CDR3 reads CASSSMNTEAFF. DNA for the CDR3: TGTGCCAGCAGCTCTATGAACACTGAAGCTTTCTTT. Full variable domain (missing parts from reference TRBV5-5 and TRBJ1-1): DAGVTQSPTHLIKTRGQQVTLRCSPISGHKSVSWYQQVLGQGPQFIFQYYEKEERGRGNFPDRFSARQFPNYSSELNVNALLLGDSALYLCASSSMNTEAFFGQGTRLTVV.

This rearrangement joins TRBV5-1 to TRBJ2-3, with 9 positions matching TRBD2. The CDR3 loop spans 17 amino acids. Germline-derived CDR1 and CDR2 are SGHRS and YFSETQ. With V trimmed by 1 base and J by 4 bases, 10 bases remained unmatched. The CDR3 nucleotides read TGCGCCAGCAGCTTGCCGGCAGCGGGAGGCAACGCAGATACGCAGTATTTT. Encoded protein: CASSLPAAGGNADTQYF.

V and J are TRBV28 and TRBJ2-5; 9 bases line up with TRBD2. CDR1 MDHEN and CDR2 SYDVKM come from the germline V gene. The V segment lost 4 bases and the J segment 1 base; nucleotides outside the gene matches: 7. The CDR3 has 16 residues. The CDR3 DNA sequence: TGTGCCAGCAGTTCACCGGGACTAGCAATCCAAGAGACCCAGTACTTC. Its protein is CASSSPGLAIQETQYF.

The chain employs TRBV6-5 and TRBJ2-7; TRBD1 matches 7 bases. The V gene's germline CDR1 is MNHEY and CDR2 SVGAGI. CDR3 length equals 13 residues. V lost 11 bases, J lost 6 bases, and 13 bases stayed unmatched. CDR3 sequence reads: CASVQGRSLEQYF. The CDR3 bases are TGTGCCTCCGTACAGGGGCGTAGTCTCGAGCAGTACTTC.

The chain couples TRBV5-1 to TRBJ2-7, with TRBD1 identical over 8 bases. Germline V lookup: CDR1 SGHRS, CDR2 YFSETQ. This CDR3 region has 14 residues. Unmatched junction bases numbered 7, after V lost 3 bases and J lost 5 bases. Here the CDR3 reads CASSSGQGFDEQYF. CDR3 DNA: TGCGCCAGCAGCTCCGGACAGGGTTTTGACGAGCAGTACTTC.

This clone was detected once. This chain connects TRBV4-1 to TRBJ1-5, with 9 bases that match TRBD1. V shed 4 bases and J 7 bases; nucleotides not matched to a gene: 8. The CDR3 runs 15 residues. CDR1 MGHRA and CDR2 YSYEKL come from the germline V gene. CDR3 residues: CASSPGTGRLQPQHF. The DNA for the CDR3 is TGCGCCAGCAGCCCAGGGACAGGGAGGCTCCAGCCCCAGCATTTT.

The rearrangement joins TRBV6-2 or TRBV6-3 to TRBJ1-1, with 9 bases identical to TRBD1. V was pared by 5 bases and J by 10 bases, with 14 bases of the junction left unmatched. The germline V gene has CDR1 MNHEY and CDR2 SVGEGT. This CDR3 is built from 15 residues. The CDR3 is CASSPAGTGSVGAFF. The CDR3 DNA reads as TGTGCCAGCAGTCCCGCCGGGACAGGGTCGGTTGGAGCTTTCTTT.

This clone was counted only a few times. This chain uses TRBV30 with TRBJ2-1, with a weak D call TRBD2 (6 bases). In germline, CDR1 is GTSNPN, CDR2 SVGIG (reference sequence). V lost 2 bases to trimming and J lost 1 base, with 9 bases between them. The CDR3 sequence is 14 residues long. The CDR3 DNA follows: TGTGCCTGGAGTCTCGGGACTTCCTACAATGAGCAGTTCTTC. Protein: CAWSLGTSYNEQFF.

The chain couples TRBV19 to TRBJ2-7; D not certain. V was trimmed by 3 bases and J by 3 bases, leaving 15 bases between them. Germline loops: CDR1 LNHDA, CDR2 SQIVND (reference sequence). The CDR3 length is 15 residues. CDR3 sequence reads: CASSIALSSLYEQYF. In DNA, the CDR3 is TGTGCCAGTAGTATTGCGTTATCCTCCCTCTACGAGCAGTACTTC.

The chain is built from TRBV7-2 and TRBJ2-2; 9 nucleotides match TRBD2. The CDR3 extends over 17 amino acids. CDR1 and CDR2 (germline): SGHTA, FQGNSA. Trimming removed 1 base from V and 4 bases from J; junction bases left unmatched: 7. CDR3 sequence (DNA): TGTGCCAGCAGCTTAGTTTTTCTAGCGGGGTTCACCGGGGAGCTGTTTTTT. Translation: CASSLVFLAGFTGELFF.

This clone was seen just once. The genes are TRBV6-5 and TRBJ1-1; maybe TRBD1 (5 bases). Trimming stripped 7 bases from V and 1 base from J, with 10 bases between. The CDR3 covers 13 residues. Germline V gene lookup returns CDR1 MNHEY and CDR2 SVGAGI. The CDR3, as DNA: TGTGCCAGCAATCTCCAGGGGAACACTGAAGCTTTCTTT. Translating it yields CASNLQGNTEAFF.